Described below is a single T cell receptor (beta chain) sequence and its context. Its target is unknown. Through a sample-barcoded 5' primer and a J-beta primer mix, a second PCR was run for about 6 to 12 cycles. TCRdb re-derived calls from the 5' RACE reads in MiXCR, one entry per CDR3 protein. The sample comprises roughly 500,000 distinct CDR3 sequences, 27% of which are singletons, and roughly 20% rests with the top ten. These data are taken from a study of blood T cells in healthy people across ages. Study results and caveats: Percentage of naive T cells showed a strong correlation with TCR beta diversity.

The CDR3 runs 11 residues. Trimming removed 7 bases from V and 2 bases from J, with 9 bases in between. Germline V lookup: CDR1 DFQATT, CDR2 SNEGSKA (reference sequence). Source material: blood. The chain joins TRBV20-1 to TRBJ2-7; D is undetermined. The source of this sequence is a woman aged 70-85 years in good health. This chain's CDR3 is CSVRSPYEQYF. Written as DNA, the CDR3 is TGCAGTGTCCGATCCCCCTACGAGCAGTACTTC.